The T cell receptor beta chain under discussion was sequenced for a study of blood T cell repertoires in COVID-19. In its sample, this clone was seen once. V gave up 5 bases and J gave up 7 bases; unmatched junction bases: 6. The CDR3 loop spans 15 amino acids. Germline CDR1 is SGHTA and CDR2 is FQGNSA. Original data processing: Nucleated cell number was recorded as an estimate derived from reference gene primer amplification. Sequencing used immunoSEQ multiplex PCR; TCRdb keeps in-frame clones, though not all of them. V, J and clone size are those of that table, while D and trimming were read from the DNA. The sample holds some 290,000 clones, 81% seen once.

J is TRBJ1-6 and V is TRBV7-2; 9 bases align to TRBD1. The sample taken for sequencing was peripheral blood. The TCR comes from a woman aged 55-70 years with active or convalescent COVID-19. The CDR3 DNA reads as TGTGCCAGCAGCCCGACAGGGGGAGTCAATTCACCCCTCCACTTT. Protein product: CASSPTGGVNSPLHF.